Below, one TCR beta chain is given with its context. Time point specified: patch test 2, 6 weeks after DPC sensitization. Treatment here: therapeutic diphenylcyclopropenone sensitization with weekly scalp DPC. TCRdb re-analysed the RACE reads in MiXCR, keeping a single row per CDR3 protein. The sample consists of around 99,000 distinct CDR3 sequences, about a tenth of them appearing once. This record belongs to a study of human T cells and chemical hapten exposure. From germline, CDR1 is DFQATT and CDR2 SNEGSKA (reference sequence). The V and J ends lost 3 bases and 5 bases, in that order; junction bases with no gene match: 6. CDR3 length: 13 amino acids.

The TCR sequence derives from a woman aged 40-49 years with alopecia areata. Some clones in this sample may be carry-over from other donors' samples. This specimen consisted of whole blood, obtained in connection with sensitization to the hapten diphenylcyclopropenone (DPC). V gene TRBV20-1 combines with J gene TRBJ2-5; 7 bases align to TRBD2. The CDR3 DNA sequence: TGCAGTGCTAGGGCAGCGGGGTTTGAGACCCAGTACTTC. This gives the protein CSARAAGFETQYF.